Below, 7 T cell receptor beta chains from the same sample are listed, as sequenced in a study of technical replicates of blood from a handful of donors. Repertoires were generated with immunoSEQ multiplex PCR, while TCRdb's copy carries only in-frame clones and drops some. The sample holds more than 60,000 clones; around nine tenths are singletons and the top ten take around 5.2%. Sample: PBMCs. The source is a human donor in good health. Some clones in this sample may be carry-over from other donors' samples.

V gene TRBV6-5 combines with J gene TRBJ1-5; D unclear. Germline V gene lookup returns CDR1 MNHEY and CDR2 SVGAGI. This CDR3 comprises 14 residues. V was cut by 2 bases and J by 1 base, with 6 bases left in between. The CDR3 bases are TGTGCCAGCAGTTACCTGGGCAGCAATCAGCCCCAGCATTTT. Translation: CASSYLGSNQPQHF.

V gene TRBV4-1 combines with J gene TRBJ2-7; 10 bases fit TRBD1. The CDR3 runs 17 residues. The germline V gene has CDR1 MGHRA and CDR2 YSYEKL. The trim removed 3 bases at V and 1 base at J, leaving 9 bases unmatched. CDR3 sequence (DNA): TGCGCCAGCAGCCAGCCGACAGGGGGCAAATTGTCCTACGAGCAGTACTTC. Translated: CASSQPTGGKLSYEQYF.

The rearrangement uses TRBV7-2 and TRBJ1-2, with no clear D. The CDR3 extends over 11 amino acids. V lost 10 bases and J 4 bases, leaving 10 bases between the germline ends. Germline V gene data show CDR1 as SGHTA and CDR2 as FQGNSA. In DNA form, the CDR3 reads TGTGCCACCAGAGAGAGCTATGGCTACACCTTC. This codes for CATRESYGYTF. Based on the CDR3 plus reference TRBV7-2 and TRBJ1-2, the full variable domain is GAGVSQSPSNKVTEKGKDVELRCDPISGHTALYWYRQSLGQGLEFLIYFQGNSAPDKSGLPSDRFSAERTGGSVSTLTIQRTQQEDSAVYLCATRESYGYTFGSGTRLTVV.

The chain carries TRBV6-1 and TRBJ2-7; TRBD1 aligns across 7 bases. This CDR3 contains 15 residues. Unmatched junction bases numbered 10, after V lost 5 bases and J lost 3 bases. Germline V gives CDR1 MNHNS, CDR2 SASEGT. In DNA form, the CDR3 reads TGTGCCAGCAGTACCACAGGGGACCCAAACTACGAGCAGTACTTC. Protein: CASSTTGDPNYEQYF.

The chain combines TRBV12-5 with TRBJ2-3, with 9 bases matching TRBD2. The germline V gene has CDR1 LGHNT and CDR2 FRNRAP. Trimming at V came to 0 bases and at J to 2 bases, leaving 3 bases not matched to a gene. This CDR3 contains 16 residues. Written as DNA, the CDR3 is TGTGCTAGTGGTTTGGTCATAGCGGGGGTCACAGATACGCAGTATTTT. Protein product: CASGLVIAGVTDTQYF. Using reference TRBV12-5 and TRBJ2-3 for the parts outside the CDR3, the full variable domain is DARVTQTPRHKVTEMGQEVTMRCQPILGHNTVFWYRQTMMQGLELLAYFRNRAPLDDSGMPKDRFSAEMPDATLATLKIQPSEPRDSAVYFCASGLVIAGVTDTQYFGPGTRLTVL.

The genes are TRBV7-2 and TRBJ2-3, with TRBD1 identical over 7 bases. Germline CDR1 is SGHTA and CDR2 is FQGNSA. This CDR3 has 14 amino acids. V dropped 2 bases and J dropped 2; count of bases not matched to a gene: 1. The CDR3 DNA reads TGTGCCAGCAGCTTAACAGGGGTCACAGATACGCAGTATTTT. Amino acids: CASSLTGVTDTQYF. The complete variable domain, with remaining parts taken from reference TRBV7-2 and TRBJ2-3, reads GAGVSQSPSNKVTEKGKDVELRCDPISGHTALYWYRQSLGQGLEFLIYFQGNSAPDKSGLPSDRFSAERTGGSVSTLTIQRTQQEDSAVYLCASSLTGVTDTQYFGPGTRLTVL.

This chain links TRBV6-6 with TRBJ1-4, with a weak D call TRBD1 (6 bases). V lost 6 bases, J lost 4 bases, and 18 bases lay in between. CDR3 length equals 16 residues. Per germline, CDR1 MNHNY and CDR2 SVGAGI (reference sequence). CDR3 sequence (DNA): TGTGCCAGCAGCCCCCCAGGGTTAGGGGGTAATGAAAAACTGTTTTTT. Encoded protein: CASSPPGLGGNEKLFF.